The 31 T cell receptor beta chains below were found in one sample sequenced in a study of blood T cell repertoires in COVID-19. Repertoires were generated with immunoSEQ multiplex PCR, while TCRdb's copy carries only in-frame clones and drops some. The sample contains some 130,000 clones, 81% of which appear only once. Sequencing was carried out using peripheral blood. The receptor source for this set is a woman aged 55-70 years with active or convalescent COVID-19.

This clone has a handful of counts. The CDR3 sequence: CASKDLTGSYGYTF. The CDR3 nucleotides are TGTGCCAGCAAAGATTTAACAGGTAGCTATGGCTACACCTTC. The chain combines TRBV6-5 with TRBJ1-2, with D maybe TRBD1 (5 bases). The ends were cut back, 7 bases at V and 4 bases at J, with 16 bases in the middle. CDR1 MNHEY and CDR2 SVGAGI come from the germline V gene. The CDR3 contains 14 residues.

The gene calls are TRBV6-2 or TRBV6-3 and TRBJ2-2; 7 positions agree with TRBD1. The CDR3 runs 17 residues. The germline CDR1 and CDR2 sequences are MNHEY and SVGEGT. With V trimmed by 4 bases and J by 0 bases, 8 bases remained unmatched. CDR3 protein: CASSWDRPVANTGELFF. The CDR3 DNA sequence: TGTGCCAGCAGTTGGGACAGACCCGTCGCGAACACCGGGGAGCTGTTTTTT.

This chain connects TRBV5-1 to TRBJ1-3, with 7 bases aligning to TRBD1. In germline, CDR1 is SGHRS, CDR2 YFSETQ. Trimming cost V 0 bases and J 3 bases; bases outside gene matches: 6. The CDR3 runs 16 residues. CDR3 loop: CASSLGEGGFGNTIYF. The CDR3 coding sequence is TGCGCCAGCAGCTTGGGAGAAGGGGGCTTTGGAAACACCATATATTTT.

This clone turned up a few times. This chain links TRBV9 with TRBJ1-4; 7 nucleotides agree with TRBD1. From germline, CDR1 is SGDLS and CDR2 YYNGEE. Trimming took 4 bases from V and 8 from J; bases not matched to a gene: 11. This CDR3 has 15 amino acids. CDR3 sequence reads: CASSPPRQGPEKLFF. The CDR3 DNA sequence: TGTGCCAGCAGCCCACCACGACAGGGACCGGAAAAACTGTTTTTT. Full variable domain (outside the CDR3, taken from reference TRBV9 and TRBJ1-4): DSGVTQTPKHLITATGQRVTLRCSPRSGDLSVYWYQQSLDQGLQFLIQYYNGEERAKGNILERFSAQQFPDLHSELNLSSLELGDSALYFCASSPPRQGPEKLFFGSGTQLSVL.

Of note for this clone: A much larger clone lies a single base off, so this may be a read error. This chain links TRBV7-8 with TRBJ2-3; 8 bases are shared with TRBD2. The CDR3 loop spans 15 amino acids. CDR1 and CDR2 from the germline V gene are SGHVS and FQNEAQ. Germline trimming cut 1 base from V and 4 bases from J; bases unmatched to any gene: 4. Here the CDR3 reads CASSLEAGEPDTQYF. Written as DNA, the CDR3 is TGTGCCAGCAGCTTAGAAGCGGGGGAGCCAGATACGCAGTATTTT.

The chain has TRBV6-6 and TRBJ2-3; D is possibly TRBD1 (5 bases). This CDR3 spans 16 amino acids. Germline-derived CDR1 and CDR2 are MNHNY and SVGAGI (reference sequence). Trimming took 2 bases from V and 5 from J, leaving 17 bases between them. DNA for the CDR3: TGTGCCAGCAGTTACGGTGGTACACAGGTAGGAGATACGCAGTATTTT. Translation gives CASSYGGTQVGDTQYF.

The rearrangement joins TRBV2 to TRBJ1-4; 7 positions match TRBD1. In germline, CDR1 is SNHLY, CDR2 FYNNEI. The CDR3 contains 15 residues. Trimming cost V 8 bases and J 7 bases; bases outside gene matches: 13. CDR3 coding DNA: TGTGCCAGCGGGGGCACAGGGGCCGTTGGTGAAAAACTGTTTTTT. Its protein is CASGGTGAVGEKLFF.

This clone was recorded once. V is TRBV25-1 and J is TRBJ2-5; weak D call: TRBD1 (6 bases). Germline CDR1 reads MGHDK; CDR2 reads SYGVNS. The CDR3 is 16 amino acids. V lost 2 bases to trimming and J lost 4 bases, with 17 bases between them. CDR3 nucleotide sequence: TGTGCCAGCAGTGAAGCTTCTGGGGGCGTACGAGAGACCCAGTACTTC. This translates into CASSEASGGVRETQYF.

The genes are TRBV7-9 and TRBJ2-3, with D tentatively TRBD2 (6 bases). The CDR3 sequence is 14 residues long. V was trimmed by 3 bases and J by 6 bases, leaving 13 bases between them. CDR1 is SEHNR, CDR2 FQNEAQ, per germline (reference sequence). The CDR3 is CASSLGGPWDTQYF. CDR3 nucleotides: TGTGCCAGCAGCTTGGGGGGACCTTGGGATACGCAGTATTTT.

The J gene is TRBJ2-1, the V gene TRBV5-5; 9 bases match TRBD2. J gave up 5 bases and V 8 bases, and 8 bases lay outside the gene matches. Germline CDR1 reads SGHKS; CDR2 reads YYEKEE (reference sequence). The CDR3 length is 14 residues. The CDR3 reads CASAGASGNNEQFF. CDR3 sequence (DNA): TGTGCCAGTGCCGGGGCTAGCGGGAACAATGAGCAGTTCTTC.

This rearrangement joins TRBV5-1 to TRBJ1-4, with a tentative D call TRBD1 (6 bases). CDR1 is SGHRS and CDR2 is YFSETQ in the germline V gene. V was trimmed by 4 bases and J by 8 bases, leaving 15 bases between them. The CDR3 extends over 14 amino acids. The CDR3 DNA reads as TGCGCCAGCAGCCAAGGGGGGAGGGACGAAAAACTGTTTTTT. Its translation: CASSQGGRDEKLFF.

This chain joins TRBV27 and TRBJ1-1; D gene uncertain. Germline V CDR1 and CDR2: MNHEY, SMNVEV (reference sequence). The CDR3 runs 14 residues. The V end was cut by 3 bases, the J end by 6 bases, with 14 bases between. The CDR3 nucleotides read TGTGCCAGCAGTTTCTCCGGGGAGAGCGCTGAAGCTTTCTTT. Its translation: CASSFSGESAEAFF.

The gene calls are TRBV28 and TRBJ2-1; the D gene is possibly TRBD1 (5 bases). The CDR3 is made up of 13 amino acids. Per germline, CDR1 MDHEN and CDR2 SYDVKM. Between the trimmed V and J ends, which lost 3 bases and 4 bases, there was a span of 7 bases. The CDR3 nucleotides are TGTGCCAGCAGTTTCAGACAGTACAATGAGCAGTTCTTC. Its protein is CASSFRQYNEQFF.

This clone showed up just once. CDR3 region: CASRNTRNQPQHF. The CDR3, as DNA: TGTGCCAGCAGGAACACCCGCAATCAGCCCCAGCATTTT. V gene TRBV12-3 or TRBV12-4 combines with J gene TRBJ1-5, with unresolved D. The CDR3 spans 13 residues. Trimming stripped 6 bases from V and 2 bases from J, with 8 bases between.

This chain joins TRBV7-8 and TRBJ2-7; no clear D gene. Germline CDR1 is SGHVS and CDR2 is FQNEAQ. V lost 5 bases, J lost 4 bases, and 15 bases lay in between. The CDR3 covers 14 residues. CDR3 in DNA: TGTGCCAGCAGCCTCCATGAAGACACTTACGAGCAGTACGTC. Its translation: CASSLHEDTYEQYV.

This rearrangement joins TRBV28 to TRBJ1-2; D is perhaps TRBD1 (5 bases). The CDR3 extends over 13 amino acids. V dropped 6 bases and J dropped 7 bases, with 15 bases sitting between them. Germline loops: CDR1 MDHEN, CDR2 SYDVKM. The CDR3 DNA reads as TGTGCCAGCAGCTCCCCCGGGGGAATTGGCTACACCTTC. Translation: CASSSPGGIGYTF.

The J gene is TRBJ2-2, the V gene TRBV5-1, with 8 bases that match TRBD1. Looked up from germline, CDR1 is SGHRS and CDR2 is YFSETQ. The ends lost 4 bases at V and 9 bases at J; junction bases unmatched: 11. The CDR3 has 15 residues. CDR3 protein: CASSLGQGNVRELFF. CDR3 nucleotide sequence: TGCGCCAGCAGCCTAGGACAGGGAAATGTCCGGGAGCTGTTTTTT.

V gene TRBV2 combines with J gene TRBJ1-2; tentatively, D is TRBD1 (5 bases). The V gene's germline CDR1 is SNHLY and CDR2 FYNNEI. V lost 6 bases and J 2 bases, leaving 31 bases between the germline ends. This CDR3 is built from 20 residues. The CDR3 spells CASSSMARTTAASYNYGYTF. Written as DNA, the CDR3 is TGTGCCAGCAGCAGTATGGCCCGAACGACAGCAGCGTCATACAACTATGGCTACACCTTC.

The V call is TRBV10-3, the J call TRBJ2-3; unclear D gene. This CDR3 comprises 11 residues. Germline CDR1 reads ENHRY; CDR2 reads SYGVKD. The V end was cut by 10 bases, the J end by 4 bases, with 9 bases between. CDR3 loop: CATRGADTQYF. For the CDR3, the DNA is TGTGCCACTCGCGGAGCAGATACGCAGTATTTT.

This clone was observed once. The chain couples TRBV27 to TRBJ2-4; 7 bases match TRBD1. The germline V gene has CDR1 MNHEY and CDR2 SMNVEV (reference sequence). The CDR3 is 14 amino acids. Trimming removed 5 bases from V and 5 bases from J; junction bases left unmatched: 6. CDR3 sequence reads: CASSTGDRQNIQYF. CDR3 bases: TGTGCCAGCAGTACAGGGGACCGTCAAAACATTCAGTACTTC.

The chain joins TRBV6-2 or TRBV6-3 to TRBJ1-6, with D perhaps matching TRBD1 (6 bases). The CDR3 is 15 amino acids. Looked up from germline, CDR1 is MNHEY and CDR2 is SVGEGT. Trimming left V 2 bases short and J 8 bases short, with 13 bases between. The CDR3 protein is CASSYLGDIDSPLHF. CDR3 bases: TGTGCCAGCAGTTACCTGGGGGACATCGATTCACCCCTCCACTTT.

In DNA form, the CDR3 reads TGTGCCAGCAGCATTCCGAGCTCCTACAATGAGCAGTTCTTC. The encoded protein is CASSIPSSYNEQFF. The chain combines TRBV5-4 with TRBJ2-1; D gene unclear. CDR1 is SGHNT and CDR2 is YYREEE in the germline V gene (reference sequence). The V end lost 4 bases, the J end lost 0 bases, and 8 bases lay between the germline ends. The CDR3 totals 14 residues. Drawing the rest from reference TRBV5-4 and TRBJ2-1, the complete variable domain is ETGVTQSPTHLIKTRGQQVTLRCSSQSGHNTVSWYQQALGQGPQFIFQYYREEENGRGNFPPRFSGLQFPNYSSELNVNALELDDSALYLCASSIPSSYNEQFFGPGTRLTVL.

The genes are TRBV28 and TRBJ1-2; 12 bases align to TRBD1. The V gene end was trimmed by 6 bases and the J gene end by 2 bases; junction bases not matched to a gene: 19. The CDR3 totals 20 residues. Germline V gene sequence: CDR1 MDHEN, CDR2 SYDVKM. As DNA, the CDR3 is TGTGCCAGCAGCCCCGTGGGGGTGGGGGGACAGGGGGCTAGAAACTATGGCTACACCTTC. Its translation is CASSPVGVGGQGARNYGYTF.

V usage is TRBV6-5 and J usage is TRBJ1-6, with 8 nucleotides matching TRBD1. The CDR3 has 14 residues. The V and J ends lost 9 bases and 9 bases, in that order; junction bases with no gene match: 10. The germline CDR1 and CDR2 sequences are MNHEY and SVGAGI. Here the CDR3 reads CARPRTGPPSPLHF. CDR3 sequence (DNA): TGTGCCAGACCAAGGACAGGGCCGCCTTCACCCCTCCACTTT.

The chain employs TRBV5-5 and TRBJ2-5, with a weak D call TRBD2 (6 bases). Germline CDR1 SGHKS, CDR2 YYEKEE (reference sequence). V lost 1 base and J 5 bases, leaving 15 bases between the germline ends. The CDR3 extends over 15 amino acids. The CDR3 loop is CASSLPGGASETQYF. CDR3 bases: TGTGCCAGCAGCTTGCCAGGCGGGGCTTCGGAGACCCAGTACTTC.

Only one count was recorded for this clone. The V gene is TRBV2, the J gene TRBJ1-5; TRBD1 aligns across 8 bases. The CDR3 has 15 residues. The V gene's germline CDR1 is SNHLY and CDR2 FYNNEI. Unmatched junction bases numbered 3, after V lost 4 bases and J lost 1 base. Written as DNA, the CDR3 is TGTGCCAGCAGTGGACAGGGGATAAGCAATCAGCCCCAGCATTTT. Residues: CASSGQGISNQPQHF.

V is TRBV2 and J is TRBJ2-7, with 10 bases matching TRBD2. V shed 8 bases and J 7 bases; nucleotides not matched to a gene: 11. Per germline, CDR1 SNHLY and CDR2 FYNNEI. The CDR3 is made up of 14 amino acids. The CDR3 region is CASQKAGGRGEQYF. The CDR3 DNA reads as TGTGCCAGCCAGAAAGCGGGAGGGAGAGGAGAGCAGTACTTC.

The genes are TRBV24-1 and TRBJ2-2; possible D gene TRBD2, 6 bases. The germline CDR1 and CDR2 sequences are KGHDR and SFDVKD. Trimming left V 8 bases short and J 1 base short, with 10 bases between. CDR3 length: 14 amino acids. CDR3 region: CATMRGQNTGELFF. CDR3 coding DNA: TGTGCCACCATGCGGGGCCAGAACACCGGGGAGCTGTTTTTT.

The chain has TRBV9 and TRBJ1-2; no clear D. Per the germline V gene, CDR1 is SGDLS and CDR2 is YYNGEE. The CDR3 spans 15 residues. V was cut by 4 bases and J by 2 bases, with 15 bases left in between. This CDR3 reads CASSPSGARNYGYTF. The CDR3 nucleotides read TGTGCCAGCAGCCCCAGCGGAGCCCGGAACTATGGCTACACCTTC. The full variable domain, with the rest looked up from reference TRBV9 and TRBJ1-2, is DSGVTQTPKHLITATGQRVTLRCSPRSGDLSVYWYQQSLDQGLQFLIQYYNGEERAKGNILERFSAQQFPDLHSELNLSSLELGDSALYFCASSPSGARNYGYTFGSGTRLTVV.

This chain uses TRBV6-1 with TRBJ1-2, with TRBD1 matching 8 bases. The CDR3 loop spans 15 amino acids. The V gene end was trimmed by 3 bases and the J gene end by 1 base; junction bases not matched to a gene: 4. Germline assignment: CDR1 MNHNS and CDR2 SASEGT. CDR3 loop: CASSDGQGFNYGYTF. CDR3 in DNA: TGTGCCAGCAGTGATGGACAGGGCTTTAACTATGGCTACACCTTC.

V and J are TRBV9 and TRBJ2-6; possibly TRBD2 for D (5 bases). Germline V gives CDR1 SGDLS, CDR2 YYNGEE. The CDR3 length is 15 residues. Between the trimmed V and J ends, which lost 5 bases and 0 bases, there was a span of 9 bases. The CDR3 bases are TGTGCCAGCAGTCGGGGTGACTCTGGGGCCAACGTCCTGACTTTC. This gives the protein CASSRGDSGANVLTF.